What follows is one TCR beta chain and its context. A junction end diverges from the germline sequence, so it may reflect a read error. Stated time point: persistent/refractory GD, antithyroid drugs over 5 years with positive TRAb. From RNA extracted from PBMCs, the TCR library was made. The data are from a study of regulatory T cells in long-lasting Graves disease. The CDR3 runs to 12 residues. Germline lookup yields CDR1 MDHEN and CDR2 SYDVKM. HTBI primers from iRepertoire and Arm-PCR of CDR3 regions yielded the TCR beta libraries. TCRdb analysed the multiplex PCR reads with MiXCR anew, one entry per CDR3 protein. The top ten hold 14% of the sample, which has 400,000 to 500,000 distinct CDR3 sequences, 21% seen once.

The receptor comes from a female donor with Graves disease. Sequenced here: peripheral blood mononuclear cells (PBMCs), sampled when the disease was refractory, from a patient treated with antithyroid drugs. The chain carries TRBV28 and TRBJ1-1; D unresolved. CDR3 region: CASGLANTEAFF. CDR3 DNA sequence: TGTGCCAGCGGTTTAGCGAACACTGAAGCTTTCTTT.